This TCR beta chain was captured by sequencing in a study of cytomegalovirus exposure and HLA in healthy donors. Regarding the study as a whole: Most sequenced TCRs were rare (though some public TCRs occurred in many donors). Listed as cytomegalovirus-associated were more than 150 TCR beta chains.

On this clone itself: Its target is not known.

Profiled with immunoSEQ multiplex PCR; TCRdb holds only in-frame clones, not every one. Altogether 90,000 or so clones are present, roughly 97% being singletons, with the ten largest covering 0.78%. Sequenced sample: PBMCs. The origin of this receptor is a man younger than 35 in good health and CMV-seronegative.

CDR3: CASSQVQGEKLFF. CDR3 DNA sequence: TGCGCCAGCAGCCAAGTTCAGGGTGAAAAACTGTTTTTT. The chain joins TRBV4-3 to TRBJ1-4; D is possibly TRBD1 (5 bases). Germline V gene lookup returns CDR1 LGHNA and CDR2 YSLEER. This CDR3 comprises 13 residues. The V gene lost 1 base and the J gene lost 7 bases, with 7 bases spanning the gap.